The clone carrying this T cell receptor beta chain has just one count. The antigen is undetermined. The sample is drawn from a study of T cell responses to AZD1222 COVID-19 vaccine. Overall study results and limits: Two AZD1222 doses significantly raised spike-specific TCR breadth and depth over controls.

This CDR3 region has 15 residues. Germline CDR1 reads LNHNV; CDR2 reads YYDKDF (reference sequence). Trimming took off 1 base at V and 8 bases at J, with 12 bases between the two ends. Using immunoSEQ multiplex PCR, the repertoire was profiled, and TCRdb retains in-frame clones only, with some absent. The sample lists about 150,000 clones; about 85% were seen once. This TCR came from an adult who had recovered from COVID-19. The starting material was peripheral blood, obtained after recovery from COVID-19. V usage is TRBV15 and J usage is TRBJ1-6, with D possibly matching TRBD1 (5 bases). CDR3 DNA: TGTGCCACCAGCAGAGTAGACAGACTCGATTCACCCCTCCACTTT. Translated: CATSRVDRLDSPLHF.